Listed below are T cell receptor beta chains from one sample, sequenced in a study of shared clonotypes between healthy human individuals. Sequenced by immunoSEQ multiplex PCR; TCRdb stores in-frame clones only, minus some. The table includes some 690,000 clones, roughly 87% detected once. The source material was memory CD8+ T cells from PBMCs. These receptors all stem from a man aged 18 to 29 in good health. Some clones in this sample may be carry-over from other donors' samples. The CDR3 runs from the conserved cysteine through the conserved F or W. The order of the fields is CDR3 protein, CDR3 DNA, CDR3 length, clone size, J gene, V gene, D gene. The D gene is left open where the match is weak. Clone size is shown for a subset of rows, as once, few, many or a class of expanded clone.

CDR3 protein: CASSPVTYRDSLYGYTF
CDR3 DNA: TGTGCCAGCAGTCCAGTAACTTATCGGGACAGTCTCTATGGCTACACCTTC
CDR3 length: 17
clone size: once
J gene: TRBJ1-2
V gene: TRBV28
D gene: TRBD1

CDR3 protein: CASSRPGTSEDEQFF
CDR3 DNA: TGTGCCAGCAGTCGTCCCGGGACTAGCGAGGATGAGCAGTTCTTC
CDR3 length: 15
clone size: NA
J gene: TRBJ2-1
V gene: TRBV6-5
D gene: TRBD2

CDR3 protein: CASTGLAEDTQYF
CDR3 DNA: TGTGCCAGCACCGGCCTAGCGGAAGATACGCAGTATTTT
CDR3 length: 13
clone size: NA
J gene: TRBJ2-3
V gene: TRBV6-5
D gene: TRBD2

CDR3 protein: CASGLGSDEQFF
CDR3 DNA: TGTGCCAGCGGCCTGGGGTCCGATGAGCAGTTCTTC
CDR3 length: 12
clone size: NA
J gene: TRBJ2-1
V gene: TRBV27
D gene: NA

CDR3 protein: CASSPHETQYF
CDR3 DNA: TGTGCCAGCAGCCCCCACGAGACCCAGTACTTC
CDR3 length: 11
clone size: NA
J gene: TRBJ2-5
V gene: TRBV7-9
D gene: NA

CDR3 protein: CASSLVGFGTHNEQFF
CDR3 DNA: TGTGCCAGCAGCTTAGTCGGTTTCGGCACCCACAATGAGCAGTTCTTC
CDR3 length: 16
clone size: NA
J gene: TRBJ2-1
V gene: TRBV11-2
D gene: NA

CDR3 protein: CASSLRTANTEAFF
CDR3 DNA: TGTGCCAGCAGCTTAAGGACAGCGAACACTGAAGCTTTCTTT
CDR3 length: 14
clone size: few
J gene: TRBJ1-1
V gene: TRBV5-5
D gene: NA

CDR3 protein: CASSGRQGAFDGYTF
CDR3 DNA: TGTGCCAGCAGCGGACGACAGGGGGCTTTCGATGGCTACACCTTC
CDR3 length: 15
clone size: once
J gene: TRBJ1-2
V gene: TRBV11-2
D gene: TRBD1

CDR3 protein: CASSSGPTDTQYF
CDR3 DNA: TGTGCCAGCAGCTCCGGGCCCACAGATACGCAGTATTTT
CDR3 length: 13
clone size: once
J gene: TRBJ2-3
V gene: TRBV7-9
D gene: NA

CDR3 protein: CASSLRQGNSETQYF
CDR3 DNA: TGTGCCAGCAGCTTAAGACAGGGGAATTCAGAGACCCAGTACTTC
CDR3 length: 15
clone size: NA
J gene: TRBJ2-5
V gene: TRBV7-9
D gene: TRBD1